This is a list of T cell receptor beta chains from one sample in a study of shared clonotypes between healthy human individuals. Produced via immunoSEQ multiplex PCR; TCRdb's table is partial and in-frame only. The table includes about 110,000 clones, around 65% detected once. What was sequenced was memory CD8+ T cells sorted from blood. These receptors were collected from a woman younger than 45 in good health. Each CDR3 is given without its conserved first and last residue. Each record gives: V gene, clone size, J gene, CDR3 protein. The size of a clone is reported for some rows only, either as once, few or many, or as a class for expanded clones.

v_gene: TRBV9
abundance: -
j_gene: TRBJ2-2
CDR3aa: ASSALAGGPGELF

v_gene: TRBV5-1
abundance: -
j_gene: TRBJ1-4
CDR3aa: ASSLGDRDNEKLF

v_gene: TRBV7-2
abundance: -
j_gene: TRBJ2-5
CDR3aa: ASSVGTVKVQETQY

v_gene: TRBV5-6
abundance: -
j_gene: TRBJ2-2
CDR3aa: ASSLGTSGWLGELF

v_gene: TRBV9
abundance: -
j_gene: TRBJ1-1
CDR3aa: ASSVAGGSTEAF

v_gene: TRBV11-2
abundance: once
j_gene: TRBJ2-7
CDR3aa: ASSLDPGLPREQY

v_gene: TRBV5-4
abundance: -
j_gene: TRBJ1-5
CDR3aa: ASSFDLGADGNQPQH

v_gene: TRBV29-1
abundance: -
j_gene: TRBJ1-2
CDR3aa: SVVRLYGYT

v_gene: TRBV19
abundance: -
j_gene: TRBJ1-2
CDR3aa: ASSITDTSYGYT

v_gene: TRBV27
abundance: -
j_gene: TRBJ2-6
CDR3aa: ASSLTGPISGANVLT

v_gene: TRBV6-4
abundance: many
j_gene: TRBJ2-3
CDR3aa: ASSEAPGERGTDTQY

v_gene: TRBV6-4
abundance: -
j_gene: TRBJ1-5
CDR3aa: ASSDMGRQH

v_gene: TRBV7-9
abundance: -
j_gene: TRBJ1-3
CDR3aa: ASSSYRDASGNTIY

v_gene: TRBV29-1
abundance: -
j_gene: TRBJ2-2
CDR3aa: SVIRTGNTGELF

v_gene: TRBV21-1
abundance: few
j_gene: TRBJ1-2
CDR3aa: ASSNRTYGYT

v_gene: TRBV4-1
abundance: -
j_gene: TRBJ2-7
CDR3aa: ASSQGREASYEQY

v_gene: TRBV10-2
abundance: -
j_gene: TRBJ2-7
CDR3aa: ASSIGQGNEQY

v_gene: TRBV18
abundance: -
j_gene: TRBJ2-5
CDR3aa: ASSPPGLAGGETQY

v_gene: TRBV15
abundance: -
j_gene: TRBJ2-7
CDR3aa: ATSSGQGAVREQY

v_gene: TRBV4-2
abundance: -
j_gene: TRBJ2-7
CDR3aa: ASSQGAGDSYEQY

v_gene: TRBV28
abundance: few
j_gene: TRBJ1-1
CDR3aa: ASSLGQPSAEAF

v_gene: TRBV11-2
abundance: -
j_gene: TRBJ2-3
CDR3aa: ASSLPAGNTDTQY

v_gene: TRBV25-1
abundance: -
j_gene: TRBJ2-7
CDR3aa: ATRDSSYEQY

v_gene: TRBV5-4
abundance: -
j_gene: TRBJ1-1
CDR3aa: ASSFNQGPF

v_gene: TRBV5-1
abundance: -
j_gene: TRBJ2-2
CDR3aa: ASSSIEAGELF

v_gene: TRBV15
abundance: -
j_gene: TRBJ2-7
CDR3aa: ATSNGLAESYEQY

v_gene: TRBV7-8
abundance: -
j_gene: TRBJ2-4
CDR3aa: ASSLASHIQY

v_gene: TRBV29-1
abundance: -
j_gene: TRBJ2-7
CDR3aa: SVPASGDLEQY

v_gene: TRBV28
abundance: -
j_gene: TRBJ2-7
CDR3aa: ASTLKTGRNEQY

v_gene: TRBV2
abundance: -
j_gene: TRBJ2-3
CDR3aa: ASTGTIFTDTQY

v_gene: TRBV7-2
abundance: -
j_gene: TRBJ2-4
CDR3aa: ASSPLTTRYIQY

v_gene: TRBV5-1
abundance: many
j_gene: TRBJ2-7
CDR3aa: ASSRDSLTYEQY

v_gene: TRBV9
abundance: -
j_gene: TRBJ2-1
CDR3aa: ASSRKDYNEQF

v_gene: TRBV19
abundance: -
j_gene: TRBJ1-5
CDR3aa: ASSKGRSESNQPQH

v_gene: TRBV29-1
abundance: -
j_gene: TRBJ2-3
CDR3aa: SVEPDGTGSIGY

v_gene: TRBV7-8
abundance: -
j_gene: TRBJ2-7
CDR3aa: ASSQGGGERVYEQY

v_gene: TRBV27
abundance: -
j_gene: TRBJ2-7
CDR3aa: ASSIAAPYEQY

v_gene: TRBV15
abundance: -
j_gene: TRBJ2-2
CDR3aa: ATSRDLGAAGELF

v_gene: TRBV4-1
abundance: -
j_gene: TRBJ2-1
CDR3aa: ASSQEIWSLAGASYNEQF

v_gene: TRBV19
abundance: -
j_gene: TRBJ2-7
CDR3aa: ASSTETGTTYEQY

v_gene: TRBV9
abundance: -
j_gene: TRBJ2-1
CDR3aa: ASSAWTSGSDNEQF

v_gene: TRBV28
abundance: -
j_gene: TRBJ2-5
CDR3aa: ASSLVGSDFQETQY

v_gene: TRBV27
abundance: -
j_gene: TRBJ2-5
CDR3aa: ASSPRGVLAGGLNGQETQY

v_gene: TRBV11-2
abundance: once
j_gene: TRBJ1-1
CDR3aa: ASSSLWGPANTEAF

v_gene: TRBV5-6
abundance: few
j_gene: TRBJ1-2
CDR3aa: ASSLVGEANYGYT

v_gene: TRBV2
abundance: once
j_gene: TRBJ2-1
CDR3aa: ASTAGGPYNEQF

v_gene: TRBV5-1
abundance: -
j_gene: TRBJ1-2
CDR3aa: ASSYGTETFGYT

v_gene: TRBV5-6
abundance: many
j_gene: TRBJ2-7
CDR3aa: ASSANREMTYEQY

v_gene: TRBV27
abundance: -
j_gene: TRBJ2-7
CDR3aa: ASSPSDRRSSYEQY

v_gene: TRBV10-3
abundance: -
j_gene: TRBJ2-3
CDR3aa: AISDPGRGTDTQY